This entry describes one TCR beta chain. The antigen remains unidentified. The data were taken from a study of human thymus T cells. Study results and limitations: Thymic and blood repertoires appeared to show biased V and J gene usage.

Sequencing used immunoSEQ multiplex PCR; TCRdb keeps in-frame clones, though not all of them. The data show around 120,000 clones, 90% to 95% seen once. During corrective heart surgery, resections were taken, and the thymus tissue came from them. The length of the CDR3 is 15 residues. Trimming at V came to 4 bases and at J to 0 bases, leaving 6 bases not matched to a gene. Input material: thymus tissue. The clonotype originates from a boy younger than two with a congenital heart defect but otherwise immunologically healthy. The rearrangement uses TRBV6-7 and TRBJ2-7, with 7 bases aligning to TRBD2. TRBV6-7 is marked as an open reading frame, function uncertain. This CDR3 reads CASSSLAGDSYEQYF. CDR3 coding DNA: TGTGCCAGCAGTTCCCTTGCGGGGGACTCCTACGAGCAGTACTTC.